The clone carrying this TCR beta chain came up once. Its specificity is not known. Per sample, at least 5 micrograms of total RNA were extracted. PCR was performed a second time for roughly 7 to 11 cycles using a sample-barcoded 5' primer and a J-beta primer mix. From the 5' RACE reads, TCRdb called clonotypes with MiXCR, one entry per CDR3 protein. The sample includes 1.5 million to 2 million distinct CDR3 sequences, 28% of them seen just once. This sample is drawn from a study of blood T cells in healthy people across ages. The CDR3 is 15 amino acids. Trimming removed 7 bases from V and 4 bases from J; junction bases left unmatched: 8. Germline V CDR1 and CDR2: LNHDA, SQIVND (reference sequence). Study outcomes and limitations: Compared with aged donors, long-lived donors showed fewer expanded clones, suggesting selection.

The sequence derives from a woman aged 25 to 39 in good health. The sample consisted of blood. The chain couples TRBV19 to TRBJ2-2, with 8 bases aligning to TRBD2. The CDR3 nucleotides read TGTGCCAGTAAGTCCGGACTAGCCCGCACCGGGGAGCTGTTTTTT. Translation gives CASKSGLARTGELFF.